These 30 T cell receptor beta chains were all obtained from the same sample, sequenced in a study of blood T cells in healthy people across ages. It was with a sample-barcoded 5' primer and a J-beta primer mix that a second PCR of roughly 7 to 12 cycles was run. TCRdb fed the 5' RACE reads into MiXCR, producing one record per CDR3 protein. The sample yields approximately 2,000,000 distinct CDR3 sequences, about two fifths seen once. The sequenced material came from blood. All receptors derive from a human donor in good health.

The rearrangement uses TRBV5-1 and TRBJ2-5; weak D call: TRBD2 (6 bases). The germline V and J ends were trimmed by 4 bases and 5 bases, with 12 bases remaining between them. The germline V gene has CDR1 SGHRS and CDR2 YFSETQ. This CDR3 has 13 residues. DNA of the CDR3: TGCGCCAGCAGCACGGACTATGGGGAGACCCAGTACTTC. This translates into CASSTDYGETQYF.

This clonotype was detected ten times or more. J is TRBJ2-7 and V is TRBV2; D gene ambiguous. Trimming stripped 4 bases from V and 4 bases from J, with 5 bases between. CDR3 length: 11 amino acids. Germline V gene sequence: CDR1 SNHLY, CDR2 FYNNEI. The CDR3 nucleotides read TGTGCCAGCAGTGTGGGGTACGAGCAGTACTTC. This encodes CASSVGYEQYF.

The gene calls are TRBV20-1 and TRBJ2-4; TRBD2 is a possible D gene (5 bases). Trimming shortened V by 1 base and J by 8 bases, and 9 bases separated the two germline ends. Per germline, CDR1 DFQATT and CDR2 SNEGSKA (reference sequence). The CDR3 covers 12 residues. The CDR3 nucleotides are TGCAGTGCTAGAGTTGAGGGTGACATTCAGTACTTC. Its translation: CSARVEGDIQYF.

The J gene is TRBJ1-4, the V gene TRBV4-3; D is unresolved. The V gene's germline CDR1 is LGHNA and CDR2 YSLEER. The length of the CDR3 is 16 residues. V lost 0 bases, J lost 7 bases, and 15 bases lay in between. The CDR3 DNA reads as TGCGCCAGCAGCCAAGACCCCGTCCAGGCTGGTGAAAAACTGTTTTTT. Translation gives CASSQDPVQAGEKLFF.

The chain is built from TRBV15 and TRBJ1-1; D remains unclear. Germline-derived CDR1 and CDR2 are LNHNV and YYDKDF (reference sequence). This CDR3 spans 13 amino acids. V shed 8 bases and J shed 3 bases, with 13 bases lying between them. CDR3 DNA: TGTGCCACCGGTCTAAAGCGGGACACTGAAGCTTTCTTT. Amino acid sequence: CATGLKRDTEAFF. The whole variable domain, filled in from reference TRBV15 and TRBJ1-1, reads DAMVIQNPRYQVTQFGKPVTLSCSQTLNHNVMYWYQQKSSQAPKLLFHYYDKDFNNEADTPDNFQSRRPNTSFCFLDIRSPGLGDTAMYLCATGLKRDTEAFFGQGTRLTVV.

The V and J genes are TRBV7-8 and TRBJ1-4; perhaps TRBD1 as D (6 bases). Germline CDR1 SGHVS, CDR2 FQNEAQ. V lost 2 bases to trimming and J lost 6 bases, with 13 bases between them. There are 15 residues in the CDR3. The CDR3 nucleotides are TGTGCCAGCAGCTTATGGGGGGCGGGCGATGAAAAACTGTTTTTT. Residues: CASSLWGAGDEKLFF.

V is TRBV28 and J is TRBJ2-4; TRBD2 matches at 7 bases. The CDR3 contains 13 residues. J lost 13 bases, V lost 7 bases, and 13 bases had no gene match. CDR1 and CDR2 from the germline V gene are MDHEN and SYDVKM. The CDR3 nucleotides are TGTGCCAGCATCCAGGCCGCAATCGGGAGGCAGTACTTC. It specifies CASIQAAIGRQYF.

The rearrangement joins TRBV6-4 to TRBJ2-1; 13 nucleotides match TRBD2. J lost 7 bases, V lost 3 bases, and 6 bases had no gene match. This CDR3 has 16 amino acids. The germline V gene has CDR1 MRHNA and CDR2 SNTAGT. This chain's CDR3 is CASSELAGGPNNEQFF. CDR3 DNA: TGTGCCAGCAGTGAACTAGCGGGGGGGCCTAATAATGAGCAGTTCTTC.

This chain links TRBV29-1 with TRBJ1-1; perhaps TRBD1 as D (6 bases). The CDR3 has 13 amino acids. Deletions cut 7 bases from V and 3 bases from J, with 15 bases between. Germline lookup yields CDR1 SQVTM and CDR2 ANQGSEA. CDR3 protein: CSARGASYTEAFF. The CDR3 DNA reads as TGCAGCGCTAGGGGGGCTTCTTACACTGAAGCTTTCTTT.

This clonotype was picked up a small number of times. CDR3 residues: CASVQAYEQYF. CDR3 coding DNA: TGTGCCAGCGTCCAAGCCTACGAGCAGTACTTC. The chain employs TRBV6-2 or TRBV6-3 and TRBJ2-7, with D uncertain. The CDR3 is made up of 11 amino acids. In germline, CDR1 is MNHEY, CDR2 SVGEGT. V lost 8 bases and J lost 2, with 7 bases in between.

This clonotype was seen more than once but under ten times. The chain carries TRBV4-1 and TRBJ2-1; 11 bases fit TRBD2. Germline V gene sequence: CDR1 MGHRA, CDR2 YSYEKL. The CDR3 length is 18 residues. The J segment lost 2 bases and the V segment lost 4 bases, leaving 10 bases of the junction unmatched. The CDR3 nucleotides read TGCGCCAGCAGCCGAGGTAGCGGGGGGGCCCCACCCTACAATGAGCAGTTCTTC. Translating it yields CASSRGSGGAPPYNEQFF.

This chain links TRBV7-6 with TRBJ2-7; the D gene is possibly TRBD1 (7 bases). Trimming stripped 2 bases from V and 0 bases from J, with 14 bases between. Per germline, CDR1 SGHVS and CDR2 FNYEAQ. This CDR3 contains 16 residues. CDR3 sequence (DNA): TGTGCCAGCAGCTTATGGGCAGGGGGGAGCTCCTACGAGCAGTACTTC. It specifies CASSLWAGGSSYEQYF.

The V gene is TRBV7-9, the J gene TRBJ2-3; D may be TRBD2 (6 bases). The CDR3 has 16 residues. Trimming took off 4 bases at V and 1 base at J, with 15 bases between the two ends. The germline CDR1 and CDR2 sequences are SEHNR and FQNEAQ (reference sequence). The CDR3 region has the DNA TGTGCCAGCAGCTCGACTTTCGCGGGGCGCACAGATACGCAGTATTTT. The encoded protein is CASSSTFAGRTDTQYF.

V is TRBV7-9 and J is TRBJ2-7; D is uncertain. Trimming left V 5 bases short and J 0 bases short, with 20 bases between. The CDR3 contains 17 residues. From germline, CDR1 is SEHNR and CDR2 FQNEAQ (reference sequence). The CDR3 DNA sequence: TGTGCCAGCAGCCCGTTCAAGGGTCCAGCATACTCCTACGAGCAGTACTTC. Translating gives CASSPFKGPAYSYEQYF.

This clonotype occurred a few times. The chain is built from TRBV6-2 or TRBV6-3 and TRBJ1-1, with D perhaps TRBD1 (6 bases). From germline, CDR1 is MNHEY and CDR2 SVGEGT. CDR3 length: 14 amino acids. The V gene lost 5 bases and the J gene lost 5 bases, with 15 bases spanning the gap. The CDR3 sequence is CASSTTGSGTEAFF. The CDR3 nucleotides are TGTGCCAGCAGTACCACAGGGTCAGGGACTGAAGCTTTCTTT.

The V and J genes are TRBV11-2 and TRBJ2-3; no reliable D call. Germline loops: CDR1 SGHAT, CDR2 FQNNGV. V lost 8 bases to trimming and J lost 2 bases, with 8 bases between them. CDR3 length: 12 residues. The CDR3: CASVTNTDTQYF. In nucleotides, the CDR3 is TGTGCCAGCGTAACCAACACAGATACGCAGTATTTT.

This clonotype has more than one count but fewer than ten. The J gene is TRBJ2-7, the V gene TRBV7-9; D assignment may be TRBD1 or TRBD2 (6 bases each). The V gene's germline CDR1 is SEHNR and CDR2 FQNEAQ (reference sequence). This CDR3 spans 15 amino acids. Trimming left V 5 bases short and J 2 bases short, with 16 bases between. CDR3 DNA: TGTGCCAGCAGCCCCCTCGGGGGCCTCACCTACGAGCAGTACTTC. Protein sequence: CASSPLGGLTYEQYF. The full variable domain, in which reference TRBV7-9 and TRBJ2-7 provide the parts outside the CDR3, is DTGVSQNPRHKITKRGQNVTFRCDPISEHNRLYWYRQTLGQGPEFLTYFQNEAQLEKSRLLSDRFSAERPKGSFSTLEIQRTEQGDSAMYLCASSPLGGLTYEQYFGPGTRLTVT.

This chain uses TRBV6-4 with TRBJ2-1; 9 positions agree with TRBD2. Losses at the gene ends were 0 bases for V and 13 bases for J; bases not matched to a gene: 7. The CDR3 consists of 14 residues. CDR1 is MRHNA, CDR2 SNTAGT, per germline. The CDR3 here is CASSDSVGSGGQFF. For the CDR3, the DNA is TGTGCCAGCAGTGACTCGGTTGGTAGCGGGGGACAGTTCTTC.

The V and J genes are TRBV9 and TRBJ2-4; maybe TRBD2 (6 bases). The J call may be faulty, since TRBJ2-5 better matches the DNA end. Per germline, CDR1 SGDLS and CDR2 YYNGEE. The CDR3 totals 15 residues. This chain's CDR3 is CASSVGSWGDGTQYF. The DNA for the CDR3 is TGTGCCAGCAGCGTAGGCTCATGGGGGGATGGGACCCAGTACTTC.

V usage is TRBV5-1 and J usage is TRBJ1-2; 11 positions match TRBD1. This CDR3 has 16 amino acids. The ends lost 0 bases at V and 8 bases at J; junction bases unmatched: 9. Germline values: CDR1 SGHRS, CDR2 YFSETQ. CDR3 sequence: CASSLEGLDRGRGYTF. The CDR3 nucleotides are TGCGCCAGCAGCTTGGAAGGTTTGGACAGGGGGCGCGGCTACACCTTC.

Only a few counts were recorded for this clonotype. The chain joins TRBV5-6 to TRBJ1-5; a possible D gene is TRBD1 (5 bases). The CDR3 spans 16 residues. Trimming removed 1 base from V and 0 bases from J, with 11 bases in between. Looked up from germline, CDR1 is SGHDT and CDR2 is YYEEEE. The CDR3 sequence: CASSLLRGYSNQPQHF. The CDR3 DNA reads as TGTGCCAGCAGCTTGTTAAGGGGTTATAGCAATCAGCCCCAGCATTTT.

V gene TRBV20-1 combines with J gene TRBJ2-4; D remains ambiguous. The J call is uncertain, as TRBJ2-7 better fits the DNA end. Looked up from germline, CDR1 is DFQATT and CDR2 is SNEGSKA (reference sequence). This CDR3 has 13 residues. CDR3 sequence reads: CSASQGTFYEQYF. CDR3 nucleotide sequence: TGCAGTGCCAGTCAAGGCACCTTCTACGAGCAGTACTTC.

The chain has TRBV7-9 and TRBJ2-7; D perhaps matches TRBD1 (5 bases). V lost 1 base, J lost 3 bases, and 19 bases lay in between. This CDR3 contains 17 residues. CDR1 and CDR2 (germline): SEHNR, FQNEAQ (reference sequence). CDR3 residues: CASSLEGVGQGYYEQYF. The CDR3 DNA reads TGTGCCAGCAGCTTAGAGGGCGTCGGGCAGGGTTACTACGAGCAGTACTTC.

The CDR3 protein is CASSVVPVPGSIYTDTQYF. The CDR3 nucleotides are TGTGCCAGCAGCGTAGTCCCTGTCCCAGGCAGCATCTACACAGATACGCAGTATTTT. This chain uses TRBV9 with TRBJ2-3; no firm D call. The V end was cut by 0 bases, the J end by 2 bases, with 22 bases between. The CDR3 runs 19 residues. Per germline, CDR1 SGDLS and CDR2 YYNGEE. Full variable domain (remainder filled in from reference TRBV9 and TRBJ2-3): DSGVTQTPKHLITATGQRVTLRCSPRSGDLSVYWYQQSLDQGLQFLIQYYNGEERAKGNILERFSAQQFPDLHSELNLSSLELGDSALYFCASSVVPVPGSIYTDTQYFGPGTRLTVL.

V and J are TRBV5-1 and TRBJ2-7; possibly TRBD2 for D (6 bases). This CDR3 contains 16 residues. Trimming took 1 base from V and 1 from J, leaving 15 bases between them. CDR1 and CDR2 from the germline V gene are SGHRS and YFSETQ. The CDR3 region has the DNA TGCGCCAGCAGCTTGCCTCTAGCGTCGCCGTCCTACGAGCAGTACTTC. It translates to CASSLPLASPSYEQYF.

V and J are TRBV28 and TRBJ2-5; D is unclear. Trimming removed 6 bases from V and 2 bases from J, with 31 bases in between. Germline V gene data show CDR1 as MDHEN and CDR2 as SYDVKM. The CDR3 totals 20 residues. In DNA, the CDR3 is TGTGCCAGCAGCTATCCAAAGGGCCATTATTCGGACGTGGGTCAAGAGACCCAGTACTTC. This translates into CASSYPKGHYSDVGQETQYF.

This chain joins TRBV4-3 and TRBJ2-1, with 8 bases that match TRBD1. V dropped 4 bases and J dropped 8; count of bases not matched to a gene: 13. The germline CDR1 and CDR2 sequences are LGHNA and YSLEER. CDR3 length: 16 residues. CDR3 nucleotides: TGCGCCAGCAGCCCAACCCACAGGACAGGGAGAGATGAGCAGTTCTTC. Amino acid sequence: CASSPTHRTGRDEQFF.

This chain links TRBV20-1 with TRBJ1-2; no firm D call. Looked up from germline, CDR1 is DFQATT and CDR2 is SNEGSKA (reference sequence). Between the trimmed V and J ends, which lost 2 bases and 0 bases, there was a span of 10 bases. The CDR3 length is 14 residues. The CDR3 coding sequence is TGCAGTGCTAGATTTTTCACAGCTAACTATGGCTACACCTTC. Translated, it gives CSARFFTANYGYTF.

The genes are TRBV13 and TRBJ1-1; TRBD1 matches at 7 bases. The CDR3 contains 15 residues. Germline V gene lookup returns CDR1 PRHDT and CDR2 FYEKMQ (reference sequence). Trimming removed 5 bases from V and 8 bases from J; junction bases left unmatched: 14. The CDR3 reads CASSKNRGGEIEAFF. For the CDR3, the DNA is TGTGCCAGCAGCAAAAACAGGGGAGGGGAAATAGAAGCTTTCTTT.

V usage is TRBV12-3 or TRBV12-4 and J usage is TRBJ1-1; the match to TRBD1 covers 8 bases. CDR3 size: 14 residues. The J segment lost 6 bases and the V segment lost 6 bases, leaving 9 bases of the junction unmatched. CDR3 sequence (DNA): TGTGCCAGCAGACCAGGGGGCGGCCGCGCTGAAGCTTTCTTT. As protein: CASRPGGGRAEAFF.